The clone carrying this TCR beta chain appeared many times. V was trimmed by 7 bases and J by 0 bases, leaving 5 bases between them. The CDR3 is 12 residues long. This sample was taken from a study of T cell repertoires in cytomegalovirus infection. TCRdb itself ran the reads through MiXCR, one entry per CDR3 protein. The profile shows just over 300,000 distinct CDR3 sequences, roughly 15% of them singletons. The receptor's source is a human donor in good health (CMV status not recorded). Some clones in this sample may be carry-over from other donors' samples. Sequencing was performed on PBMCs. V is TRBV12-3 or TRBV12-4 and J is TRBJ2-3; D is uncertain. The CDR3 nucleotides read TGTGCCAGCACCTTGAGCACAGATACGCAGTATTTT. Its protein product is CASTLSTDTQYF.